These 19 T cell receptor beta chains came from one sample sequenced in a study of long-term antiretroviral therapy in people with HIV. Survey-level resolution applied to immunoSEQ assay v3.0. Sequenced by immunoSEQ multiplex PCR; TCRdb stores in-frame clones only, minus some. The sample consists of about 22,000 clones, 84% of them appearing once. Here the sequenced sample was unsorted PBMCs, taken 0.5 years before starting antiretroviral therapy. These receptors came from a man between 35 and 55 years old with HIV.

V usage is TRBV30 and J usage is TRBJ2-7; D might be TRBD2 (7 bases). The V gene's germline CDR1 is GTSNPN and CDR2 SVGIG (reference sequence). The CDR3 runs 15 residues. The V and J ends lost 3 bases and 4 bases respectively, with 19 bases between them. The CDR3 DNA is TGTGCCTGGAGAAACCAGGGAGGGGGTGAATACGAGCAGTACTTC. Protein product: CAWRNQGGGEYEQYF.

The genes are TRBV6-6 and TRBJ2-7; D is possibly TRBD1 (5 bases). Germline CDR1 reads MNHNY; CDR2 reads SVGAGI (reference sequence). V lost 5 bases, J lost 3 bases, and 14 bases lay in between. The CDR3 runs 14 residues. The CDR3 is CASSRQPFYYEQYF. The CDR3 DNA follows: TGTGCCAGCAGTCGACAGCCATTCTACTACGAGCAGTACTTC.

The gene calls are TRBV21-1 and TRBJ1-5; whether TRBD1, the table's D call, matches the DNA was not checked. TRBV21-1 counts as a pseudogene. There are 19 residues in the CDR3. The CDR3 loop is CASSIRDRGPSYSNQPQHF. In DNA, the CDR3 is TGTGCCAGCAGTATAAGGGACAGGGGACCAAGTTATAGCAATCAGCCCCAGCATTTT.

This chain uses TRBV14 with TRBJ2-1, with 7 bases lining up with TRBD1. This CDR3 is 12 amino acids long. Trimming cost V 3 bases and J 16 bases; bases outside gene matches: 9. The germline gives CDR1 SGHDN, CDR2 FVKESK. CDR3 coding DNA: TGTGCCAGCAGCCAGGTAGACAGGGTGCATTTCTTC. Translated, it gives CASSQVDRVHFF.

The CDR3 DNA reads as TGTGCCAGCAGTTCCCACATGACCCCTGAAGCTTTCTTT. Translated, it gives CASSSHMTPEAFF. V and J are TRBV27 and TRBJ1-1; D ambiguous. From germline, CDR1 is MNHEY and CDR2 SMNVEV (reference sequence). CDR3 length equals 13 residues. Trimming removed 4 bases at V and 6 bases at J, with 12 bases between.

The gene calls are TRBV30 and TRBJ2-7, with unresolved D. The CDR3 has 12 residues. Germline CDR1 reads GTSNPN; CDR2 reads SVGIG (reference sequence). Trimming left V 1 base short and J 2 bases short, with 6 bases between. The CDR3 DNA reads as TGTGCCTGGAGTGAACAACCCTACGAGCAGTACTTC. This encodes CAWSEQPYEQYF.

The chain links TRBV5-1 to TRBJ2-5; the D is unclear. Trimming left V 0 bases short and J 3 bases short, with 9 bases between. This CDR3 spans 14 amino acids. Germline V gene lookup returns CDR1 SGHRS and CDR2 YFSETQ. Here the CDR3 reads CASSLGSTEETQYF. As DNA, the CDR3 is TGCGCCAGCAGCTTGGGATCAACAGAAGAGACCCAGTACTTC. Full variable domain (missing parts from reference TRBV5-1 and TRBJ2-5): KAGVTQTPRYLIKTRGQQVTLSCSPISGHRSVSWYQQTPGQGLQFLFEYFSETQRNKGNFPGRFSGRQFSNSRSEMNVSTLELGDSALYLCASSLGSTEETQYFGPGTRLLVL.

V gene TRBV10-3 combines with J gene TRBJ1-5; no definite D call. The CDR3 has 14 residues. Trimming cost V 10 bases and J 10 bases, with 23 bases left between them. The V gene's germline CDR1 is ENHRY and CDR2 SYGVKD. CDR3 sequence (DNA): TGTGCCACGCGGTTACGGGAACCCGGGAACCCCCAGCATTTT. Translated: CATRLREPGNPQHF.

V and J are TRBV10-3 and TRBJ2-7; TRBD2 matches 8 bases. The CDR3 is 15 amino acids. Unmatched junction bases numbered 8, after V lost 3 bases and J lost 4 bases. Germline V gives CDR1 ENHRY, CDR2 SYGVKD. In DNA, the CDR3 is TGTGCCATCAGTGATGGCAGCGGGGGCCCTTACGAGCAGTACTTC. Translating gives CAISDGSGGPYEQYF.

The J gene is TRBJ1-5, the V gene TRBV18, with D unresolved. Germline CDR1 and CDR2: KGHSH and LQKENI. With 4 bases removed from V and 4 bases from J, the gap between germline ends came to 14 bases. CDR3 size: 15 residues. The CDR3 DNA reads TGTGCCAGCTCACGCGACAAGGACCCGAATCAGCCCCAGCATTTT. Translated, it gives CASSRDKDPNQPQHF.

V and J are TRBV7-9 and TRBJ1-1, with D maybe TRBD1 (6 bases). CDR1 SEHNR and CDR2 FQNEAQ come from the germline V gene (reference sequence). The length of the CDR3 is 15 residues. V was shortened by 2 bases and J by 0 bases, with 10 bases between the two germline ends. The CDR3: CASSLYQGMNTEAFF. Here the CDR3 DNA reads TGTGCCAGCAGCTTATACCAGGGGATGAACACTGAAGCTTTCTTT.

V and J are TRBV2 and TRBJ2-2; D perhaps matches TRBD1 (5 bases). Germline V lookup: CDR1 SNHLY, CDR2 FYNNEI. CDR3 size: 14 residues. V was cut by 6 bases and J by 4 bases, with 12 bases left in between. This chain's CDR3 is CASSLGQFTGELFF. In DNA form, the CDR3 reads TGTGCCAGCAGCCTGGGGCAATTCACCGGGGAGCTGTTTTTT.

The chain joins TRBV28 to TRBJ2-1; 8 bases match TRBD2. V dropped 6 bases and J dropped 6; count of bases not matched to a gene: 7. Germline lookup yields CDR1 MDHEN and CDR2 SYDVKM. The length of the CDR3 is 14 residues. CDR3 loop: CASRLAGISNEQFF. The CDR3 DNA reads TGTGCCAGCAGATTAGCGGGGATAAGCAATGAGCAGTTCTTC. Complete variable domain (other parts from reference TRBV28 and TRBJ2-1): DVKVTQSSRYLVKRTGEKVFLECVQDMDHENMFWYRQDPGLGLRLIYFSYDVKMKEKGDIPEGYSVSREKKERFSLILESASTNQTSMYLCASRLAGISNEQFFGPGTRLTVL.

This rearrangement joins TRBV6-6 to TRBJ2-5, with 9 nucleotides matching TRBD1. Germline trimming cut 6 bases from V and 4 bases from J; bases unmatched to any gene: 12. CDR1 is MNHNY, CDR2 SVGAGI, per germline (reference sequence). The CDR3 spans 16 residues. This chain's CDR3 is CASRSAGTGNSETQYF. For the CDR3, the DNA is TGTGCCAGCAGATCCGCCGGGACAGGGAACTCAGAGACCCAGTACTTC.

In its sample, this clone was seen once. This chain connects TRBV2 to TRBJ2-3; TRBD2 aligns across 8 bases. The CDR3 covers 14 residues. Trimming removed 7 bases from V and 4 bases from J; junction bases left unmatched: 7. Per the germline V gene, CDR1 is SNHLY and CDR2 is FYNNEI. CDR3 DNA: TGTGCCAGCACCCGGGGGGGCGGATCAGATACGCAGTATTTT. Protein: CASTRGGGSDTQYF.

This sequence joins TRBV11-2 and TRBJ2-5; TRBD1 is a possible D gene (7 bases). Between the trimmed V and J ends, which lost 5 bases and 2 bases, there was a span of 18 bases. This CDR3 is 16 amino acids long. In germline, CDR1 is SGHAT, CDR2 FQNNGV. The CDR3 protein is CASSKGPAGGQETQYF. The CDR3 bases are TGTGCCAGCAGCAAAGGCCCTGCAGGGGGGCAAGAGACCCAGTACTTC. Variable domain in full (rest from reference TRBV11-2 and TRBJ2-5): EAGVAQSPRYKIIEKRQSVAFWCNPISGHATLYWYQQILGQGPKLLIQFQNNGVVDDSQLPKDRFSAERLKGVDSTLKIQPAKLEDSAVYLCASSKGPAGGQETQYFGPGTRLLVL.

V usage is TRBV18 and J usage is TRBJ2-7, with D unresolved. V shed 5 bases and J shed 3 bases, with 14 bases lying between them. The CDR3 is 14 amino acids. Germline V CDR1 and CDR2: KGHSH, LQKENI. The CDR3 reads CASSDTLGYYEQYF. The CDR3 bases are TGTGCCAGCTCAGACACACTCGGCTACTACGAGCAGTACTTC.

The chain joins TRBV15 to TRBJ1-2, with D possibly being TRBD1 (5 bases). Germline V lookup: CDR1 LNHNV, CDR2 YYDKDF (reference sequence). CDR3 size: 15 residues. The germline V and J ends were trimmed by 0 bases and 5 bases, with 13 bases remaining between them. The CDR3 DNA reads as TGTGCCACCAGCAGAGATCTTCAGGGCTGGTATGGCTACACCTTC. Its translation is CATSRDLQGWYGYTF.

A single count supports this clone. V usage is TRBV4-1 and J usage is TRBJ2-3, with 8 bases matching TRBD2. The length of the CDR3 is 17 residues. Germline values: CDR1 MGHRA, CDR2 YSYEKL. With 4 bases clipped from V and 1 base from J, the junction kept 10 bases outside the gene matches. Written as DNA, the CDR3 is TGCGCCAGCAGCCCTGAGTCACTAGCGGTCCGCACAGATACGCAGTATTTT. Encoded protein: CASSPESLAVRTDTQYF.